Described below is a single T cell receptor (beta chain) sequence and its context. Its target is not known. This sample is drawn from a study of cytomegalovirus exposure and HLA in healthy donors. Study outcomes and limitations: Most subjects' HLA-A and HLA-B alleles were reportedly predicted from TCR beta sequences. Later, an analysis showed that TCR beta chains associated with HLA were more clonally expanded than others that were equally common. Earlier analysis yielded a pattern in which most TCR beta V segments were productive about 87% or about 30% of the time. A link between a missense DCLRE1C variant and TCR beta V- and J-gene trimming emerged from a later analysis.

The PCR used 60 Vbeta and 13 Jbeta primers. Produced via immunoSEQ multiplex PCR; TCRdb's table is partial and in-frame only. Seen here are roughly 100,000 clones, about 81% observed once, and the top ten hold 3% to 3.5%. The clonotype originates from a woman aged 40 to 49 in good health and CMV-seronegative. The sequenced sample consisted of PBMCs.

CDR3 sequence: CAWTRAVHQPQHF. The CDR3 region has the DNA TGTGCCTGGACCAGGGCAGTCCATCAGCCCCAGCATTTT. The V gene is TRBV30, the J gene TRBJ1-5; D possibly corresponds to TRBD1 (5 bases). Looked up from germline, CDR1 is GTSNPN and CDR2 is SVGIG (reference sequence). V was cut by 4 bases and J by 5 bases, with 12 bases left in between. The CDR3 length is 13 residues.